This entry lists 8 T cell receptor beta chains sequenced from one sample in a study of blood T cells in healthy people across ages. Primed by a sample-barcoded 5' primer and a J-beta primer mix, a second PCR proceeded for 7 to 11 cycles. Each CDR3 protein gets one entry after TCRdb re-called the 5' RACE reads with MiXCR. The sample gives about 1,400,000 distinct CDR3 sequences, 45% to 70% of which show up once; more than 6% is in the top ten. Sequenced: blood. The receptors derive from a man aged 18 to 29 in good health.

This rearrangement joins TRBV27 to TRBJ1-5, with a weak D call TRBD1 (6 bases). CDR1 MNHEY and CDR2 SMNVEV come from the germline V gene (reference sequence). Trimming took off 5 bases at V and 1 base at J, with 18 bases between the two ends. This CDR3 has 17 residues. The CDR3 region is CASSKFSQGLSNQPQHF. The CDR3 DNA follows: TGTGCCAGCAGTAAGTTCTCACAGGGACTGAGCAATCAGCCCCAGCATTTT.

The J gene is TRBJ2-6, the V gene TRBV6-1; D gene uncertain. The V and J ends lost 7 bases and 6 bases respectively, with 19 bases between them. Per germline, CDR1 MNHNS and CDR2 SASEGT. CDR3 length equals 16 residues. The CDR3 DNA reads TGTGCCAGCACCTACGTCGTTACTTTTAAGGCCAACGTCCTGACTTTC. It translates to CASTYVVTFKANVLTF.

This clonotype appeared once. The genes are TRBV7-2 and TRBJ1-1; no firm D call. The germline CDR1 and CDR2 sequences are SGHTA and FQGNSA. CDR3 length equals 15 residues. Trimming pared 0 bases from V and 2 bases from J, leaving 10 bases between. The CDR3 nucleotides read TGTGCCAGCAGCTTAGCCTTGTGGGGTAACACTGAAGCTTTCTTT. Protein sequence: CASSLALWGNTEAFF.

The chain uses TRBV7-9 and TRBJ2-7; 9 positions match TRBD2. V dropped 3 bases and J dropped 1; count of bases not matched to a gene: 10. CDR3 length: 17 amino acids. The V gene's germline CDR1 is SEHNR and CDR2 FQNEAQ (reference sequence). In nucleotides, the CDR3 is TGTGCCAGCAGCTTCGGGCAGGTAGCGGGAGTATCCTACGAGCAGTACTTC. It yields the protein CASSFGQVAGVSYEQYF. The entire variable domain, with the rest obtained from reference TRBV7-9 and TRBJ2-7, is as follows: DTGVSQNPRHKITKRGQNVTFRCDPISEHNRLYWYRQTLGQGPEFLTYFQNEAQLEKSRLLSDRFSAERPKGSFSTLEIQRTEQGDSAMYLCASSFGQVAGVSYEQYFGPGTRLTVT.

V is TRBV20-1 and J is TRBJ2-7; weak D call: TRBD1 (6 bases). This CDR3 has 14 residues. Trimming left V 1 base short and J 3 bases short, with 13 bases between. Germline V gives CDR1 DFQATT, CDR2 SNEGSKA (reference sequence). The CDR3 protein is CSARGQETFYEQYF. Here the CDR3 DNA reads TGCAGTGCTAGAGGACAGGAGACGTTCTACGAGCAGTACTTC.

The gene calls are TRBV5-4 and TRBJ1-4, with 8 bases identical to TRBD1. CDR3 length: 17 amino acids. Per the germline V gene, CDR1 is SGHNT and CDR2 is YYREEE (reference sequence). V gave up 4 bases and J gave up 2 bases; unmatched junction bases: 10. The CDR3 bases are TGTGCCAGCAGCCCGGGGAGGGACAGGCCTACTAATGAAAAACTGTTTTTT. Its protein is CASSPGRDRPTNEKLFF.

This rearrangement joins TRBV20-1 to TRBJ2-1, with D perhaps matching TRBD1 (5 bases). Trimming removed 6 bases at V and 4 bases at J, with 19 bases between. CDR3 length: 15 residues. Germline CDR1 reads DFQATT; CDR2 reads SNEGSKA (reference sequence). The chain's CDR3 is CSAHQRTGTYNEQFF. CDR3 DNA sequence: TGCAGTGCCCATCAGAGAACAGGAACTTACAATGAGCAGTTCTTC.

This clonotype was recorded a few times. The CDR3 nucleotides are TGTGCCAGCAGTTACTCGAGTGGACTAGTTTACGAGCAGTACTTC. Encoded protein: CASSYSSGLVYEQYF. The chain couples TRBV6-5 to TRBJ2-7; 7 bases match TRBD2. J lost 4 bases, V lost 0 bases, and 6 bases had no gene match. CDR1 and CDR2 from the germline V gene are MNHEY and SVGAGI. This CDR3 contains 15 residues.